The sequence of this TCR beta chain was determined in a study of cytomegalovirus exposure and HLA in healthy donors. Overall study results and limits: The number of N-insertions in an Asian-associated ancestry cluster was reportedly below the roughly 700-donor mean in a later analysis. Among CMV-associated TCR beta chains, most appeared HLA-restricted in a later analysis.

This CDR3 is built from 15 residues. Germline V gene lookup returns CDR1 SGDLS and CDR2 YYNGEE. V gave up 3 bases and J gave up 2 bases; unmatched junction bases: 6. Researchers ran the PCR with 60 Vbeta and 13 Jbeta primers. TCRdb's copy holds only in-frame clones and misses some; the assay was immunoSEQ multiplex PCR. The sample carries some 200,000 clones, approximately 70% recorded once. This clone was seen a few times. Its antigen is as yet unknown. This TCR was sampled from a man between 35 and 55 years old in good health and CMV-seropositive. Specimen: PBMCs. The gene calls are TRBV9 and TRBJ2-7; 9 positions agree with TRBD2. DNA of the CDR3: TGTGCCAGCAGCGCTGGGGCTAGCGGGGCCTACGAGCAGTACTTC. This gives the protein CASSAGASGAYEQYF.